This entry lists 10 T cell receptor beta chains sequenced from one sample in a study of blood T cell repertoires in COVID-19. Sequencing was performed with immunoSEQ multiplex PCR; in TCRdb, only in-frame clones are kept and a portion is missing. The data contain over 200,000 clones, 84% of them seen just once; the ten biggest clones take up approximately 6.5%. The source material was PBMCs or T cells enriched from blood (not recorded which). The receptors originated from a woman aged 40 to 55 who had recovered from COVID-19.

The chain couples TRBV28 to TRBJ1-6; 7 nucleotides match TRBD1. Trimming at V came to 4 bases and at J to 6 bases, leaving 0 bases not matched to a gene. The CDR3 extends over 13 amino acids. Germline CDR1 reads MDHEN; CDR2 reads SYDVKM. The CDR3, as DNA: TGTGCCAGCAGTTGGGACAGTAATTCACCCCTCCACTTT. This translates into CASSWDSNSPLHF.

V gene TRBV27 combines with J gene TRBJ1-2; 7 bases align to TRBD1. This CDR3 spans 13 amino acids. In germline, CDR1 is MNHEY, CDR2 SMNVEV (reference sequence). The V gene end was trimmed by 6 bases and the J gene end by 8 bases; junction bases not matched to a gene: 9. DNA of the CDR3: TGTGCCAGCAGCCCCACAGGGGCGGGCGGCTACACCTTC. Translation gives CASSPTGAGGYTF.

The chain is built from TRBV6-6 and TRBJ2-7, with 7 bases that match TRBD2. CDR3 length: 14 amino acids. The germline V gene encodes CDR1 MNHNY and CDR2 SVGAGI (reference sequence). After removal of 6 bases from V and 4 bases from J, the junction contained 9 bases not matched to a gene. The CDR3: CASRPAGVRYEQYF. The CDR3 DNA reads as TGTGCCAGCAGGCCCGCGGGGGTAAGGTACGAGCAGTACTTC.

The chain uses TRBV7-8 and TRBJ1-5; TRBD1 agrees at 10 bases. The CDR3 runs to 12 residues. The germline CDR1 and CDR2 sequences are SGHVS and FQNEAQ. Trimming at V came to 5 bases and at J to 13 bases, leaving 5 bases not matched to a gene. The CDR3 sequence is CASSPRTGGQHF. Here the CDR3 DNA reads TGTGCCAGCAGCCCCCGGACAGGGGGTCAGCATTTT.

This clone was observed a single time. V gene TRBV3-1 (or the pseudogene TRBV3-2) combines with J gene TRBJ2-1; 13 bases match TRBD2. Per the germline V gene, CDR1 is LGHDT and CDR2 is YNNKEL (reference sequence). This CDR3 has 17 residues. Trimming took 3 bases from V and 5 from J; bases not matched to a gene: 7. CDR3 residues: CASSQEGLAGPNNEQFF. The CDR3 DNA reads TGTGCCAGCAGCCAGGAGGGACTAGCGGGACCGAACAATGAGCAGTTCTTC.

V and J are TRBV6-1 and TRBJ1-5; perhaps TRBD1 as D (5 bases). The length of the CDR3 is 16 residues. Germline values: CDR1 MNHNS, CDR2 SASEGT. Trimming removed 1 base at V and 2 bases at J, with 12 bases between. CDR3 DNA: TGTGCCAGCAGTGAAGAGGAGGGGATGGGCAATCAGCCCCAGCATTTT. Translation gives CASSEEEGMGNQPQHF.

CDR3 DNA sequence: TGTGCCACCACTTTAGTTGTCGCGAACACTGAAGCTTTCTTT. This codes for CATTLVVANTEAFF. The chain uses TRBV11-2 and TRBJ1-1; D gene unclear. The germline V and J ends were trimmed by 10 bases and 1 base, with 16 bases remaining between them. The CDR3 loop spans 14 amino acids. In germline, CDR1 is SGHAT, CDR2 FQNNGV.

The chain uses TRBV29-1 and TRBJ2-5; a possible D gene is TRBD2 (6 bases). The V end was cut by 6 bases, the J end by 4 bases, with 18 bases between. Germline V gene lookup returns CDR1 SQVTM and CDR2 ANQGSEA. This CDR3 is 14 amino acids long. The CDR3, as DNA: TGCAGCGTGAGGGACTCGAGAGACCTAGAGACCCAGTACTTC. It translates to CSVRDSRDLETQYF.

This chain connects TRBV6-2 or TRBV6-3 to TRBJ2-3, with TRBD2 matching over 7 bases. Germline CDR1 reads MNHEY; CDR2 reads SVGEGT. Trimming took 1 base from V and 3 from J; bases not matched to a gene: 4. The CDR3 consists of 15 residues. The CDR3 region is CASSYLPAGTDTQYF. The CDR3 coding sequence is TGTGCCAGCAGTTACTTACCAGCGGGGACAGATACGCAGTATTTT.

The rearrangement uses TRBV28 and TRBJ2-7, with 8 nucleotides matching TRBD1. V lost 5 bases and J lost 3; bases outside the gene matches: 3. The V gene's germline CDR1 is MDHEN and CDR2 SYDVKM. CDR3 size: 13 residues. The CDR3 protein is CASSLDRGYEQYV. The CDR3 coding sequence is TGTGCCAGCAGTCTCGACAGGGGCTACGAGCAGTACGTC.